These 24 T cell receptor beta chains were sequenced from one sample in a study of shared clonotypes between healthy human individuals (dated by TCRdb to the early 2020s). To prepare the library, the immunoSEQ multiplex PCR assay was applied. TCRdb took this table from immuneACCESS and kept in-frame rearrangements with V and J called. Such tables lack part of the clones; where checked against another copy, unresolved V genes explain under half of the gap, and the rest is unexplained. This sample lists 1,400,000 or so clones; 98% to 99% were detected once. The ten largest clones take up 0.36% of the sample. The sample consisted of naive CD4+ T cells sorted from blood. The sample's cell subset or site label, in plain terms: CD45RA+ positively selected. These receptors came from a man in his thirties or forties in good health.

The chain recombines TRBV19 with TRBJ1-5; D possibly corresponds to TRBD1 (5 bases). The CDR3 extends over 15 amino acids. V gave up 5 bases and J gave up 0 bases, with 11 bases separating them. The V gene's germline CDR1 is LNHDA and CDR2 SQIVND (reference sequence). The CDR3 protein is CASSPDSYSNQPQHF. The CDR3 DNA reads TGTGCCAGTAGTCCCGACAGTTATAGCAATCAGCCCCAGCATTTT.

The DNA of the CDR3 is TGTGCCAGCAGCAATGAGACTAGCGGTTCCTACGAGCAGTACTTC. Protein product: CASSNETSGSYEQYF. The chain carries TRBV21-1 and TRBJ2-7; TRBD2 is the table's D call and was not checked against the DNA. TRBV21-1 is a documented pseudogene. CDR3 length: 15 residues.

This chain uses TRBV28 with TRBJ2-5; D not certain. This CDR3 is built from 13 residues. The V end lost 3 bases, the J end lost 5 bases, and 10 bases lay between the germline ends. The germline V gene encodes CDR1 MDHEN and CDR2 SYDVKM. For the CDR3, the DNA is TGTGCCAGCAGTTTGTTAGTTGGGGAGACCCAGTACTTC. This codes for CASSLLVGETQYF.

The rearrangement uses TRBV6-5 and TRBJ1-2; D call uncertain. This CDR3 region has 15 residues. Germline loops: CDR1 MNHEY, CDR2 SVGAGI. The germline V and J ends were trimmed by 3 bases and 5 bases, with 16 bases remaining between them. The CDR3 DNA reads TGTGCCAGCAGTTATGGGGATGGCGTGCTGTATGGCTACACCTTC. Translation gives CASSYGDGVLYGYTF.

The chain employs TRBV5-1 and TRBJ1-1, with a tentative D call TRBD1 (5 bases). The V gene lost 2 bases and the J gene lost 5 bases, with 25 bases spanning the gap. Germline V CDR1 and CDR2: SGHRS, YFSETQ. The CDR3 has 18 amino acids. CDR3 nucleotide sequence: TGCGCCAGCAGCTTAAGGCCGGGGCCAGTCAGGTCGAGGACTGAAGCTTTCTTT. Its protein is CASSLRPGPVRSRTEAFF.

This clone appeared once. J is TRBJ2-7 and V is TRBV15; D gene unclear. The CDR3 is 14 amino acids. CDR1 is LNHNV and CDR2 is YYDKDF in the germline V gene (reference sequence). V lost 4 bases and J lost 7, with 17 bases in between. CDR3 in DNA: TGTGCCACCAGCAAACGGGCAACAGACGGGGAGCAGTACTTC. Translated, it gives CATSKRATDGEQYF.

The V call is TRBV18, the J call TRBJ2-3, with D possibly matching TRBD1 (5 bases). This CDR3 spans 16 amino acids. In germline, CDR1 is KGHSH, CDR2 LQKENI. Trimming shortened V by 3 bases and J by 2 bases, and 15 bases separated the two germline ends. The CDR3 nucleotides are TGTGCCAGCTCACCCAAGACAGTGACAAACACAGATACGCAGTATTTT. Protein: CASSPKTVTNTDTQYF.

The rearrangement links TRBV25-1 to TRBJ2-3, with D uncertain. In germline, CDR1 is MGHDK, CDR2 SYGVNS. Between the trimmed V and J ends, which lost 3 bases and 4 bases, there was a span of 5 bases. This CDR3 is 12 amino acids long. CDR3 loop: CASSDFADTQYF. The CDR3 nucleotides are TGTGCCAGCAGTGATTTCGCAGATACGCAGTATTTT.

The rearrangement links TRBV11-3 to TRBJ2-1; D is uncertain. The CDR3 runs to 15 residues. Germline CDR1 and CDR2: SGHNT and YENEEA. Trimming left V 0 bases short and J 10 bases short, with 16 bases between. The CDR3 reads CASSLDEATDKEQFF. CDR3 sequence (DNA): TGTGCCAGCAGCTTAGATGAGGCGACTGATAAAGAGCAGTTCTTC.

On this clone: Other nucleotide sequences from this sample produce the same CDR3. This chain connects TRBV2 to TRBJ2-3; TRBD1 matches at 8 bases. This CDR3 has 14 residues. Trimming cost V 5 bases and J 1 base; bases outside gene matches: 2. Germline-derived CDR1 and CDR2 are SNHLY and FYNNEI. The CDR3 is CASSKDRGTDTQYF. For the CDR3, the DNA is TGTGCCAGCAGTAAGGACAGGGGCACAGATACGCAGTATTTT. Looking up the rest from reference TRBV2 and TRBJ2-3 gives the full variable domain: EPEVTQTPSHQVTQMGQEVILRCVPISNHLYFYWYRQILGQKVEFLVSFYNNEISEKSEIFDDQFSVERPDGSNFTLKIRSTKLEDSAMYFCASSKDRGTDTQYFGPGTRLTVL.

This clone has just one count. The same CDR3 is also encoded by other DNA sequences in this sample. The CDR3 sequence is CATSREGNQPQHF. The DNA of the CDR3 is TGTGCCACCAGCAGAGAGGGGAATCAGCCCCAGCATTTT. This chain uses TRBV15 with TRBJ1-5; D remains ambiguous. The CDR3 totals 13 residues. Per germline, CDR1 LNHNV and CDR2 YYDKDF (reference sequence). V was clipped by 0 bases and J by 4 bases, with 4 bases between them.

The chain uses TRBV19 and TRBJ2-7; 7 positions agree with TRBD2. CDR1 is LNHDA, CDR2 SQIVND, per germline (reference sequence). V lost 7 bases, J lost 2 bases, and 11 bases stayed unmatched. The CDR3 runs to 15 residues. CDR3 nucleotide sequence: TGTGCCAGTACCCCGTCGGCGGGAGTTACCTACGAGCAGTACTTC. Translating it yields CASTPSAGVTYEQYF.

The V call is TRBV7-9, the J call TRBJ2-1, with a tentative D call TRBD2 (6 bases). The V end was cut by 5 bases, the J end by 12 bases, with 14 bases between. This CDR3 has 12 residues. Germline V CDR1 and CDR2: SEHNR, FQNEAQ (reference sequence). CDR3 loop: CASSGPDGGQFF. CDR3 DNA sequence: TGTGCCAGCAGCGGCCCCGACGGGGGGCAGTTCTTC.

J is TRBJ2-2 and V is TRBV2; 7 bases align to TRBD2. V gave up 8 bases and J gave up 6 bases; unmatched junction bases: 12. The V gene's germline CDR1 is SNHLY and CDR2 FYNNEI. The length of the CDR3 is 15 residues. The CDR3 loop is CASFLPLGGAGELFF. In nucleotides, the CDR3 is TGTGCCAGCTTCCTACCTTTGGGAGGGGCCGGGGAGCTGTTTTTT.

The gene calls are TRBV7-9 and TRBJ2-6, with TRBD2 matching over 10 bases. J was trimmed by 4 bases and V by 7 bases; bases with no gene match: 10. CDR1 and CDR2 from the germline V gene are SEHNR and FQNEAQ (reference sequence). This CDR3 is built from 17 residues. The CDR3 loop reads CASIVPGLATGANVLTF. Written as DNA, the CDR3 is TGTGCCAGCATCGTACCGGGACTAGCGACCGGGGCCAACGTCCTGACTTTC.

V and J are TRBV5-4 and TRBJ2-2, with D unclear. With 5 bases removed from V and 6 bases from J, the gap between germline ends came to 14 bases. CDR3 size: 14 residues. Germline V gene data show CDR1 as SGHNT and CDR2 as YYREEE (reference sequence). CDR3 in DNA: TGTGCCAGCAGTAGGGAAACGAAGTCCGGGGAGCTGTTTTTT. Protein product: CASSRETKSGELFF.

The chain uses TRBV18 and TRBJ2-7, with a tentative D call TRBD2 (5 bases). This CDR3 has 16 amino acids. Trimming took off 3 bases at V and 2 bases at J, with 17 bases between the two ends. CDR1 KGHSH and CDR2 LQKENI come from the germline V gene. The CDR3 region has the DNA TGTGCCAGCTCACCGGCAATGGGAGCTACTACCTACGAGCAGTACTTC. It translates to CASSPAMGATTYEQYF.

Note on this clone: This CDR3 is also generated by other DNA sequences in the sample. CDR3 DNA sequence: TGTGCCAGCAGCGTAGGGGTCAATCAGCCCCAGCATTTT. Its translation: CASSVGVNQPQHF. The chain couples TRBV9 to TRBJ1-5, with no clear D. Per the germline V gene, CDR1 is SGDLS and CDR2 is YYNGEE. V lost 0 bases to trimming and J lost 3 bases, with 4 bases between them. The CDR3 runs 13 residues.

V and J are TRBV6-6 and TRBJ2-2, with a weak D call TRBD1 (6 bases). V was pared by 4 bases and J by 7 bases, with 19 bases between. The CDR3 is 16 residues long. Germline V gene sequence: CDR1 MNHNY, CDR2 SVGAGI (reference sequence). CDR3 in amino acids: CASSSTGTLTIGELFF. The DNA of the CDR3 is TGTGCCAGCAGTTCTACCGGGACATTGACTATCGGGGAGCTGTTTTTT.

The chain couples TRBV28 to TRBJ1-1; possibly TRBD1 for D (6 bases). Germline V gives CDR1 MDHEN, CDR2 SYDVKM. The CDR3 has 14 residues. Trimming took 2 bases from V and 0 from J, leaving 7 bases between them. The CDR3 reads CASSLTGMNTEAFF. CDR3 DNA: TGTGCCAGCAGTTTAACAGGGATGAACACTGAAGCTTTCTTT.

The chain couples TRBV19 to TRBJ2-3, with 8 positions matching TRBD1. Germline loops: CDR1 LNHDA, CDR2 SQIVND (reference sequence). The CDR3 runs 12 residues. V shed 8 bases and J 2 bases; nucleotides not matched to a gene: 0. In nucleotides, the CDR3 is TGTGCCAGTCAGGGGGCCACAGATACGCAGTATTTT. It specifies CASQGATDTQYF.

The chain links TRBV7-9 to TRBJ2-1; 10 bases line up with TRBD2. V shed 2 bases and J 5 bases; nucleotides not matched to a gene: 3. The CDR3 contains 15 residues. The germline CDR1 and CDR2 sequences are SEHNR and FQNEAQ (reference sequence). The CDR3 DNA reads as TGTGCCAGCAGCTTAACCCTAGCGGGAGACAATGAGCAGTTCTTC. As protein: CASSLTLAGDNEQFF.

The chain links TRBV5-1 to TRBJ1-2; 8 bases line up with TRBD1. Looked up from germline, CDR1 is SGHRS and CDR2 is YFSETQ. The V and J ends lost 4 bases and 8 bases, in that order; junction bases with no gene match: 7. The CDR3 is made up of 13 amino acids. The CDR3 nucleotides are TGCGCCAGCAGCGAGACAGGGGCCTACGGCTACACCTTC. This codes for CASSETGAYGYTF. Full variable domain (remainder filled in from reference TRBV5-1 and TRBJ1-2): KAGVTQTPRYLIKTRGQQVTLSCSPISGHRSVSWYQQTPGQGLQFLFEYFSETQRNKGNFPGRFSGRQFSNSRSEMNVSTLELGDSALYLCASSETGAYGYTFGSGTRLTVV.

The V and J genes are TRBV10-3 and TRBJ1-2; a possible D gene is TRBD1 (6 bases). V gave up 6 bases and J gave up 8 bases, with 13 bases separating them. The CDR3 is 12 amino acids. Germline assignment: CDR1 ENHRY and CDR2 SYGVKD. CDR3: CAISQEGGGYTF. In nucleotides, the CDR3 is TGTGCCATCAGCCAAGAGGGGGGAGGCTACACCTTC.